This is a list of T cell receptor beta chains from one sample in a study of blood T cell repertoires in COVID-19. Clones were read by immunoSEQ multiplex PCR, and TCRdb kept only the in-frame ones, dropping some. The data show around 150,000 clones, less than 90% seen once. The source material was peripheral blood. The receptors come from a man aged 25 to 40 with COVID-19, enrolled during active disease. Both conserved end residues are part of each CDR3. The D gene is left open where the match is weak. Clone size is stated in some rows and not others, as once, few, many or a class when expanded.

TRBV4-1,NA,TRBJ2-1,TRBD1,CASSSGQGAGNEQFF,TGCGCCAGCAGTTCAGGACAGGGGGCAGGAAATGAGCAGTTCTTC
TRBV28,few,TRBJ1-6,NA,CASEDQGKPLHF,TGTGCCAGCGAGGACCAGGGAAAACCCCTCCACTTT
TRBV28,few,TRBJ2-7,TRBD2,CASNTAGGGSYEQYF,TGTGCCAGCAATACAGCGGGAGGGGGCTCCTACGAGCAGTACTTC
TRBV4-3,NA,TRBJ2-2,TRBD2,CASSQDFGLAGAGELFF,TGCGCCAGCAGCCAAGATTTCGGGCTAGCGGGAGCCGGGGAGCTGTTTTTT
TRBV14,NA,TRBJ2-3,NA,CASSQERRTDTQYF,TGTGCCAGCAGCCAAGAAAGGAGAACAGATACGCAGTATTTT
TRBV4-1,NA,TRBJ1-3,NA,CASSQDQVGSNSGNTIYF,TGCGCCAGCAGCCAAGATCAGGTTGGCAGCAACTCTGGAAACACCATATATTTT
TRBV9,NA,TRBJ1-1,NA,CASSAPFGDTEAFF,TGTGCCAGCAGCGCCCCCTTCGGGGACACTGAAGCTTTCTTT
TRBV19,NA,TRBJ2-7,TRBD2,CASSVTSGSYEQYF,TGTGCCAGTAGTGTGACTAGCGGGAGCTACGAGCAGTACTTC
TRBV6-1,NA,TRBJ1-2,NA,CASSEKAREHGYTF,TGTGCCAGCAGTGAAAAAGCGCGGGAACATGGCTACACCTTC
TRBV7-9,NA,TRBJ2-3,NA,CASSFIADTQYF,TGTGCCAGCAGCTTTATAGCAGATACGCAGTATTTT
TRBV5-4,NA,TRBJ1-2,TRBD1,CASSSGQGADGYTF,TGTGCCAGCAGCTCGGGACAGGGGGCTGATGGCTACACCTTC
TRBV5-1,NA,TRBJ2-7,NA,CASSLARDSYEQYF,TGCGCCAGCAGCTTGGCCCGCGACAGTTACGAGCAGTACTTC
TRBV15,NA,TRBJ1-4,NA,CATSILAGGAEKLFF,NA
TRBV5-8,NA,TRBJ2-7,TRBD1,CASSGQGSPYEQYF,TGTGCCAGCAGCGGACAGGGGTCCCCCTACGAGCAGTACTTC
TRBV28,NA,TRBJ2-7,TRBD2,CASIVGGRDSYEQYF,TGTGCCAGCATCGTGGGGGGGAGGGACTCCTACGAGCAGTACTTC